The TCR beta chain under discussion was sequenced for a study of shared clonotypes between healthy human individuals. Study results and caveats: Across a few donors, naive CD4 shared 5% to 6%, naive CD8 less than 4%, memory CD4 over 2%, memory CD8 0.4% to 0.5%. In general, naive subsets displayed greater estimated richness than memory subsets did. Donors were few, which limited the genetic and exposure-history diversity represented.

Measured with immunoSEQ multiplex PCR; TCRdb has only the in-frame clones, and not every one. The sample gives more than 2 million clones, approximately 94% of which show up once; around 1.1% is in the top ten. Naive CD8 cells comprised CD45RO-negative, CCR7-positively selected cells, excluding terminally differentiated effector memory CD45RA+ cells. Caucasian adults residing in Nashville, Tennessee made up all the donors. Germline-derived CDR1 and CDR2 are SGDLS and YYNGEE. This CDR3 region has 15 residues. V dropped 0 bases and J dropped 5 bases, with 14 bases sitting between them. Notes on this clone: Its antigen is still unknown.

The gene calls are TRBV9 and TRBJ2-5; weak D call: TRBD1 (6 bases). The sequenced material came from naive CD8+ T cells sorted from blood. This receptor was taken from a man aged 18 to 30 in good health. The CDR3 bases are TGTGCCAGCAGCGTAGGGACAGCGAAGGGTGAGACCCAGTACTTC. Its protein product is CASSVGTAKGETQYF.